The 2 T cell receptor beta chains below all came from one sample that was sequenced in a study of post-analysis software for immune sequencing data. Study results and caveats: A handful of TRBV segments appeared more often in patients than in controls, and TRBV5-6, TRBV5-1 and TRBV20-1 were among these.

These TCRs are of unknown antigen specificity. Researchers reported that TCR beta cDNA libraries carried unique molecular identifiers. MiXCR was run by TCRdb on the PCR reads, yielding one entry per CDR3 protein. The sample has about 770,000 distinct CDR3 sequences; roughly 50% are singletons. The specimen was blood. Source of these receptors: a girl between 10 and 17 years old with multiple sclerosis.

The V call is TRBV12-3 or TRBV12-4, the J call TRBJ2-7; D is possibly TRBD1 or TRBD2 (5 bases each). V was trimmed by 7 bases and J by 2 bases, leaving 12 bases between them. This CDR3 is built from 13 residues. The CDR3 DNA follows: TGTGCCAGCACCCCCGGGGCAGCCTACGAGCAGTACTTC. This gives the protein CASTPGAAYEQYF.

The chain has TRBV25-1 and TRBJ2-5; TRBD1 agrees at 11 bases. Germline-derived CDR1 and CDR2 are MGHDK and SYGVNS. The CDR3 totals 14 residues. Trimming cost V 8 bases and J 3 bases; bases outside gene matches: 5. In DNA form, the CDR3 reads TGTGCCAGCCGGATGGGACAGGGGGAAGAGACCCAGTACTTC. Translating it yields CASRMGQGEETQYF.